This T cell receptor (beta chain) derives from a study of blood T cell repertoires in COVID-19. Only in-frame clones appear in the TCRdb table, and some are missing; sequencing was by immunoSEQ multiplex PCR. The table includes more than 85,000 clones, 84% detected once. The CDR3 extends over 18 amino acids. With V trimmed by 6 bases and J by 3 bases, 12 bases remained unmatched. Germline assignment: CDR1 MGHRA and CDR2 YSYEKL. Input material: peripheral blood. This receptor was taken from a woman at least 80 years old with active or convalescent COVID-19. The genes are TRBV4-1 and TRBJ1-5; TRBD1 matches 12 bases. CDR3 coding DNA: TGCGCCAGCAGTATAGGCGGGACAGGGGGCGGGTTCAATCAGCCCCAGCATTTT. Its translation is CASSIGGTGGGFNQPQHF.